What follows is one T cell receptor (beta chain) and its context. This clone was seen many times. Its antigen is still unknown. No much larger clonotype is one base removed from it; base qualities were not supplied. The immunoSEQ Assay, a bias-controlled multiplex PCR, was used to amplify TCRbeta CDR3 regions from genomic DNA. Processing in the source paper ran as follows. The number of nucleated cells in each sample was estimated from the amplification of reference gene primers within the assay. To quantify the absolute abundance of each unique TCRbeta CDR3 rearrangement, sequence reads were collapsed and filtered. For each sample, productive Simpson clonality was calculated by taking the square root of Simpson's diversity index across productive rearrangements. TCRdb took over this immuneACCESS table, retaining in-frame rearrangements with V and J assigned. Such tables are incomplete; in checked studies, under half of the missing clones stem from an unresolved V gene, and the remainder is unexplained. The V and J calls and the clone size are those of that table, but D and trimming were determined from the DNA. Here the sample has roughly 450,000 clones; around 91% occur a single time. The ten most abundant clones make up around 0.6% of the sample.

This sample is part of a study of blood T cell repertoires in COVID-19 (dated by TCRdb to the early 2020s). The study in broad terms: Samples covering the acute and convalescent phases of COVID-19 were provided by collaborators in the United States, Italy and Spain. The material from the prospective study consisted of cDNA or gDNA derived from T cells, B-cell-depleted T cells, or PBMCs. Deeply sampled blood TCRbeta repertoires from subjects exposed to, actively infected with, or recovered from COVID-19 were included in the dataset. The repertoires were released in a freely available public database intended as a resource for research on the immune response to SARS-CoV-2. The samples were drawn from two sources: the first 160 participants of the ongoing ImmuneRACE study, and over 950 subjects contributed by 6 global collaborators. Sample metadata almost always included a de-identified subject ID, COVID-19 status, age in years and sex. HLA class I and class II types, where available, came from metadata supplied by the sample provider rather than from assay-based typing. Broader findings and caveats from the paper: The quantity of clinical and demographic metadata differed by source and by participant and was supplied without curation.

Sequences SGHRS (CDR1) and YFSETQ (CDR2) are obtained from the germline V gene. V gives up 4 bases and J gives up 4 bases, and the segment between their germline ends measures 26 bases. From its cysteine to its phenylalanine, the CDR3 spans 18 amino acids. The only DNA kept is the CDR3, 54 bases in frame from the first base. Participants in the prospective study were enrolled through a virtual design, were aged roughly 18 to 100 years, and lived in 20 to 30 United States geographic areas. Cohort assignment in the prospective study relied on participant-reported clinical history from a screening survey and a study questionnaire. For ImmuneRACE Cohort 3, a participant was defined as recovered based on two consecutive negative NP/OP PCR tests, clearance by a healthcare professional, or resolution of symptoms. In the prospective study, mobile phlebotomists collected whole blood, serum and a nasopharyngeal or oropharyngeal swab from each participant. Prospective study participants could optionally give additional blood draws and questionnaires over an approximately two-month period. Before DNA extraction, prospective study blood samples were shipped either frozen or at room temperature.

Source material: PBMCs or T cells enriched from blood (not recorded which). The sequence came from a man aged 18 to 30 who had recovered from COVID-19. This chain joins TRBV5-1 to TRBJ1-2, with TRBD1 tentatively as D gene (5 bases match). The CDR3 reads as follows: CASSQGATHLLSGYGYTF. The DNA is TGCGCCAGCAGCCAAGGGGCGACTCATCTCCTGAGTGGCTATGGCTACACCTTC.